This T cell receptor (beta chain) stems from a study of T cell repertoires in cytomegalovirus infection. The CDR3 has 15 residues. V lost 3 bases to trimming and J lost 7 bases, with 19 bases between them. Germline V gene lookup returns CDR1 SGHTA and CDR2 FQGNSA. In TCRdb, the reads were re-called with MiXCR into one record per CDR3 protein. In the table there are approximately 630,000 distinct CDR3 sequences, 20% to 25% of which are singletons. This clonotype has ten or more counts. This chain uses TRBV7-2 with TRBJ2-7; possible D gene TRBD2, 5 bases. Sequences were obtained from CD8+ T cells from PBMCs. The source is a human donor in good health (CMV status not recorded). Some clones in this sample may be carry-over from other donors' samples. The CDR3 is CASSLNPGDYEEQYF. CDR3 bases: TGTGCCAGCAGCTTGAATCCCGGGGATTATGAGGAGCAGTACTTC.